The rows below give T cell receptor beta chains drawn from one sample of a study of shared clonotypes between healthy human individuals. The protocol was immunoSEQ multiplex PCR, while the TCRdb copy is restricted to in-frame clones and leaves out a portion. The sample yields some 790,000 clones, around 77% seen once. Sequencing was done on a sample of memory CD4+ T cells sorted from blood. These receptors all stem from a young woman in good health. Each CDR3 is given with its conserved first and last residue. D genes are given only for firm matches. Clone sizes are given selectively: once, few, many, or a class where the clone is expanded.

j_gene: TRBJ1-2
v_gene: TRBV19
abundance: NA
d_gene: NA
CDR3aa: CASSIGDILNYGYTF
CDR3nt: TGTGCCAGTAGTATAGGGGACATCCTTAACTATGGCTACACCTTC

j_gene: TRBJ2-2
v_gene: TRBV30
abundance: NA
d_gene: TRBD1
CDR3aa: CAWRPGGGNTGELFF
CDR3nt: TGTGCCTGGAGACCAGGGGGTGGTAACACCGGGGAGCTGTTTTTT

j_gene: TRBJ1-2
v_gene: TRBV28
abundance: NA
d_gene: NA
CDR3aa: CASSWSGLYGYTF
CDR3nt: TGTGCCAGCAGTTGGTCGGGACTCTATGGCTACACCTTC

j_gene: TRBJ1-2
v_gene: TRBV12-5
abundance: NA
d_gene: NA
CDR3aa: CASGGTQDYGYTF
CDR3nt: TGTGCTAGTGGTGGGACTCAGGACTATGGCTACACCTTC

j_gene: TRBJ2-4
v_gene: TRBV15
abundance: NA
d_gene: NA
CDR3aa: CATSRGRTTRTAKNIQYF
CDR3nt: TGTGCCACCAGCAGAGGTCGGACAACCAGAACGGCCAAAAACATTCAGTACTTC

j_gene: TRBJ1-1
v_gene: TRBV28
abundance: NA
d_gene: NA
CDR3aa: CASSRTGSTEAFF
CDR3nt: TGTGCCAGCAGCAGAACAGGGTCGACTGAAGCTTTCTTT

j_gene: TRBJ2-7
v_gene: TRBV5-1
abundance: NA
d_gene: NA
CDR3aa: CASSFRDADYEQYF
CDR3nt: TGCGCCAGCAGCTTCCGGGACGCAGACTACGAGCAGTACTTC

j_gene: TRBJ2-3
v_gene: TRBV28
abundance: NA
d_gene: NA
CDR3aa: CASSPFSGGWGDTQYF
CDR3nt: TGTGCCAGCAGTCCATTTTCAGGCGGTTGGGGAGATACGCAGTATTTT

j_gene: TRBJ1-1
v_gene: TRBV14
abundance: NA
d_gene: NA
CDR3aa: CASSQGPTWFLNTEAFF
CDR3nt: TGTGCCAGCAGCCAAGGACCGACCTGGTTTCTGAACACTGAAGCTTTCTTT

j_gene: TRBJ1-5
v_gene: TRBV6-4
abundance: once
d_gene: NA
CDR3aa: CASSKDSNQPQHF
CDR3nt: TGTGCCAGCAGCAAGGACAGTAATCAGCCCCAGCATTTT

j_gene: TRBJ2-1
v_gene: TRBV4-1
abundance: NA
d_gene: NA
CDR3aa: CASSQGSQSSYNEQFF
CDR3nt: TGCGCCAGCAGCCAAGGGTCCCAGAGCTCCTACAATGAGCAGTTCTTC

j_gene: TRBJ1-1
v_gene: TRBV2
abundance: few
d_gene: NA
CDR3aa: CASNGNPNTEAFF
CDR3nt: TGTGCCAGCAACGGAAACCCAAACACTGAAGCTTTCTTT

j_gene: TRBJ1-1
v_gene: TRBV28
abundance: NA
d_gene: TRBD1
CDR3aa: CASSQTGGGGMNTEAFF
CDR3nt: TGTGCCAGCAGCCAAACAGGGGGCGGGGGTATGAACACTGAAGCTTTCTTT

j_gene: TRBJ1-5
v_gene: TRBV6-5
abundance: NA
d_gene: NA
CDR3aa: CASSRLQGQPQHF
CDR3nt: TGTGCCAGCAGCCGGCTACAGGGTCAGCCCCAGCATTTT

j_gene: TRBJ2-1
v_gene: TRBV2
abundance: few
d_gene: TRBD1
CDR3aa: CASESRTGGGSVQFF
CDR3nt: TGTGCCAGTGAGTCCAGAACAGGGGGTGGATCAGTGCAGTTCTTC

j_gene: TRBJ2-5
v_gene: TRBV6-1
abundance: NA
d_gene: NA
CDR3aa: CASSVVGGETQYF
CDR3nt: TGTGCCAGCAGTGTCGTGGGCGGGGAGACCCAGTACTTC

j_gene: TRBJ2-1
v_gene: TRBV6-1
abundance: NA
d_gene: NA
CDR3aa: CASSEGGTVTYNEQFF
CDR3nt: TGTGCCAGCAGTGAAGGCGGGACAGTGACCTACAATGAGCAGTTCTTC

j_gene: TRBJ2-1
v_gene: TRBV18
abundance: NA
d_gene: NA
CDR3aa: CASSPWGPHNEQFF
CDR3nt: TGTGCCAGCTCACCTTGGGGACCCCACAATGAGCAGTTCTTC

j_gene: TRBJ2-3
v_gene: TRBV7-9
abundance: NA
d_gene: NA
CDR3aa: CASKPIGSDTQYF
CDR3nt: TGTGCCAGCAAACCCATAGGGTCGGATACGCAGTATTTT

j_gene: TRBJ1-1
v_gene: TRBV11-2
abundance: many
d_gene: TRBD1
CDR3aa: CASSLDLVRGQTNTEAFF
CDR3nt: TGTGCCAGCAGCTTAGATTTGGTAAGGGGACAGACGAACACTGAAGCTTTCTTT

j_gene: TRBJ2-2
v_gene: TRBV28
abundance: NA
d_gene: NA
CDR3aa: CASRTSNTGELFF
CDR3nt: TGTGCCAGTAGGACTTCGAACACCGGGGAGCTGTTTTTT

j_gene: TRBJ2-7
v_gene: TRBV10-2
abundance: NA
d_gene: TRBD1
CDR3aa: CASSGEGTGGYEQYF
CDR3nt: TGCGCCAGCAGTGGAGAGGGGACAGGGGGCTACGAGCAGTACTTC

j_gene: TRBJ1-1
v_gene: TRBV2
abundance: NA
d_gene: NA
CDR3aa: CASSEGSVGRRNTEAFF
CDR3nt: TGTGCCAGCAGTGAAGGATCCGTAGGCCGACGAAACACTGAAGCTTTCTTT

j_gene: TRBJ2-6
v_gene: TRBV7-8
abundance: NA
d_gene: NA
CDR3aa: CASTPDSSGANVLTF
CDR3nt: TGTGCCAGCACCCCAGACTCCTCTGGGGCCAACGTCCTGACTTTC

j_gene: TRBJ2-3
v_gene: TRBV7-6
abundance: NA
d_gene: TRBD2
CDR3aa: CASSSRLAGGTDTQYF
CDR3nt: TGTGCCAGCAGCTCGAGACTAGCGGGAGGCACAGATACGCAGTATTTT

j_gene: TRBJ1-4
v_gene: TRBV11-2
abundance: NA
d_gene: NA
CDR3aa: CASSFTVLNEKLFF
CDR3nt: TGTGCCAGCAGCTTTACAGTGCTAAATGAAAAACTGTTTTTT

j_gene: TRBJ2-7
v_gene: TRBV25-1
abundance: few
d_gene: TRBD2
CDR3aa: CASSEQLAAPTHEQYF
CDR3nt: TGTGCCAGCAGTGAGCAACTAGCGGCCCCAACCCACGAGCAGTACTTC

j_gene: TRBJ2-3
v_gene: TRBV5-1
abundance: NA
d_gene: TRBD2
CDR3aa: CASSLVLAGAADTQYF
CDR3nt: TGCGCCAGCAGCTTGGTTCTAGCGGGAGCCGCAGATACGCAGTATTTT

j_gene: TRBJ2-7
v_gene: TRBV10-1
abundance: NA
d_gene: NA
CDR3aa: CASRGTNEQYF
CDR3nt: TGCGCCAGCAGGGGGACCAACGAGCAGTACTTC

j_gene: TRBJ1-5
v_gene: TRBV19
abundance: NA
d_gene: TRBD1
CDR3aa: CASSIVWTGLQPQHF
CDR3nt: TGTGCCAGTAGTATAGTTTGGACAGGGTTGCAGCCCCAGCATTTT

j_gene: TRBJ2-1
v_gene: TRBV6-6
abundance: NA
d_gene: NA
CDR3aa: CASSTGSSYNEQFF
CDR3nt: TGTGCCAGCAGCACAGGGAGCTCCTACAATGAGCAGTTCTTC

j_gene: TRBJ2-7
v_gene: TRBV28
abundance: NA
d_gene: NA
CDR3aa: CASSFIALTYEQYF
CDR3nt: TGTGCCAGCAGTTTTATCGCGCTCACCTACGAGCAGTACTTC

j_gene: TRBJ1-5
v_gene: TRBV29-1
abundance: NA
d_gene: TRBD1
CDR3aa: CSVAGTGNLPQHF
CDR3nt: TGCAGCGTTGCCGGGACAGGGAATCTGCCCCAGCATTTT

j_gene: TRBJ2-2
v_gene: TRBV5-1
abundance: NA
d_gene: TRBD2
CDR3aa: CASSQGTSLNTGELFF
CDR3nt: TGCGCCAGCAGTCAAGGGACTAGCCTTAACACCGGGGAGCTGTTTTTT

j_gene: TRBJ2-2
v_gene: TRBV27
abundance: NA
d_gene: TRBD2
CDR3aa: CASSSRTSGRALKNTGELFF
CDR3nt: TGTGCCAGCAGTTCGAGGACTAGCGGGAGGGCCCTCAAGAACACCGGGGAGCTGTTTTTT

j_gene: TRBJ1-1
v_gene: TRBV5-1
abundance: NA
d_gene: NA
CDR3aa: CASSLEMNTEAFF
CDR3nt: TGCGCCAGCAGCTTGGAAATGAACACTGAAGCTTTCTTT

j_gene: TRBJ2-1
v_gene: TRBV5-1
abundance: few
d_gene: TRBD1
CDR3aa: CASTLDRVSYNEQFF
CDR3nt: TGCGCCAGCACGCTGGACAGGGTATCCTACAATGAGCAGTTCTTC

j_gene: TRBJ2-7
v_gene: TRBV6-5
abundance: many
d_gene: NA
CDR3aa: CASSSRDGSSYEQYF
CDR3nt: TGTGCCAGCAGTTCGAGGGACGGCAGCTCCTACGAGCAGTACTTC

j_gene: TRBJ2-2
v_gene: TRBV19
abundance: NA
d_gene: TRBD2
CDR3aa: CASKTSGITGELFF
CDR3nt: TGTGCCAGCAAGACTAGCGGGATAACCGGGGAGCTGTTTTTT

j_gene: TRBJ1-2
v_gene: TRBV7-9
abundance: once
d_gene: NA
CDR3aa: CASSKIEQERFYGYTF
CDR3nt: TGTGCCAGCAGCAAAATTGAACAGGAGCGATTCTATGGCTACACCTTC

j_gene: TRBJ2-7
v_gene: TRBV11-2
abundance: NA
d_gene: NA
CDR3aa: CASSLGNYTYEQYF
CDR3nt: TGTGCCAGCAGCTTAGGGAATTACACCTACGAGCAGTACTTC

j_gene: TRBJ2-1
v_gene: TRBV4-1
abundance: NA
d_gene: NA
CDR3aa: CASRRTLRNEQFF
CDR3nt: TGCGCCAGCAGGCGGACACTACGAAATGAGCAGTTCTTC

j_gene: TRBJ1-1
v_gene: TRBV6-1
abundance: NA
d_gene: NA
CDR3aa: CASRERRARTTEAFF
CDR3nt: TGTGCCAGCAGGGAGAGGAGGGCGCGGACCACTGAAGCTTTCTTT

j_gene: TRBJ1-5
v_gene: TRBV28
abundance: NA
d_gene: TRBD1
CDR3aa: CASSSPLTGSNNQPQHF
CDR3nt: TGTGCCAGCAGTTCCCCCTTGACAGGGAGTAACAATCAGCCCCAGCATTTT

j_gene: TRBJ2-5
v_gene: TRBV2
abundance: NA
d_gene: NA
CDR3aa: CASRNPSAGRETQYF
CDR3nt: TGTGCCAGCAGAAACCCCTCGGCGGGTCGAGAGACCCAGTACTTC

j_gene: TRBJ2-7
v_gene: TRBV6-6
abundance: NA
d_gene: TRBD2
CDR3aa: CASSRGLEPEQYF
CDR3nt: TGTGCCAGCAGCCGGGGACTAGAACCCGAGCAGTACTTC

j_gene: TRBJ2-5
v_gene: TRBV19
abundance: NA
d_gene: TRBD2
CDR3aa: CASSATSGSKGLTQYF
CDR3nt: TGTGCCAGTAGTGCCACTAGCGGGAGCAAGGGATTGACCCAGTACTTC

j_gene: TRBJ1-4
v_gene: TRBV5-1
abundance: NA
d_gene: NA
CDR3aa: CASSLGRGTNEKLFF
CDR3nt: TGCGCCAGCAGCTTGGGACGGGGAACTAATGAAAAACTGTTTTTT

j_gene: TRBJ2-1
v_gene: TRBV5-1
abundance: NA
d_gene: TRBD2
CDR3aa: CASSYGTSGNEQFF
CDR3nt: TGCGCCAGCAGCTACGGGACTAGCGGTAATGAGCAGTTCTTC

j_gene: TRBJ2-7
v_gene: TRBV4-1
abundance: NA
d_gene: TRBD2
CDR3aa: CASSQGRGLAGNTLEQYF
CDR3nt: TGCGCCAGCAGCCAAGGGCGGGGACTAGCGGGGAATACGCTCGAGCAGTACTTC

j_gene: TRBJ2-3
v_gene: TRBV9
abundance: NA
d_gene: NA
CDR3aa: CASSVGSPLTDTQYF
CDR3nt: TGTGCCAGCAGCGTAGGGAGCCCTCTCACAGATACGCAGTATTTT

j_gene: TRBJ1-1
v_gene: TRBV5-4
abundance: NA
d_gene: NA
CDR3aa: CASSFPGATEAFF
CDR3nt: TGTGCCAGCAGCTTCCCAGGGGCTACTGAAGCTTTCTTT

j_gene: TRBJ1-5
v_gene: TRBV28
abundance: NA
d_gene: TRBD1
CDR3aa: CASTPLGQGEGQPQHF
CDR3nt: TGTGCCAGCACCCCTTTGGGACAGGGGGAAGGTCAGCCCCAGCATTTT

j_gene: TRBJ2-7
v_gene: TRBV5-1
abundance: NA
d_gene: NA
CDR3aa: CASSDPGAYEQYF
CDR3nt: TGCGCCAGCAGCGACCCCGGAGCCTACGAGCAGTACTTC

j_gene: TRBJ2-7
v_gene: TRBV9
abundance: NA
d_gene: NA
CDR3aa: CASSVSGGGLWEQYF
CDR3nt: TGTGCCAGCAGCGTAAGTGGAGGGGGGTTGTGGGAGCAGTACTTC

j_gene: TRBJ1-4
v_gene: TRBV5-1
abundance: NA
d_gene: TRBD1
CDR3aa: CASSNGGGTGFAEKLFF
CDR3nt: TGCGCCAGCAGCAATGGCGGAGGGACAGGGTTCGCTGAAAAACTGTTTTTT

j_gene: TRBJ2-5
v_gene: TRBV20-1
abundance: many
d_gene: NA
CDR3aa: CSASQETQYF
CDR3nt: TGCAGTGCTAGTCAAGAGACCCAGTACTTC